This T cell receptor beta chain comes out of a study of blood T cell repertoires in COVID-19. Overall study context: PBMCs, B-cell-depleted T cells, or T cells provided the cDNA or gDNA that made up the material.

Germline assignment: CDR1 SGHAT and CDR2 FQNNGV. CDR3 length: 14 amino acids. Germline trimming cut 3 bases from V and 5 bases from J; bases unmatched to any gene: 2. The protocol was immunoSEQ multiplex PCR, while the TCRdb copy is restricted to in-frame clones and leaves out a portion. The sample has fewer than 75,000 clones; 89% are singletons. The clonotype comes from a man older than 75 with acute or convalescent COVID-19. Sequencing was done on a sample of peripheral blood. The rearrangement joins TRBV11-2 to TRBJ2-5, with 11 bases identical to TRBD2. The CDR3 nucleotides are TGTGCCAGCAGCTTGAGACTAGCGGGGGAGACCCAGTACTTC. Translated: CASSLRLAGETQYF.